Following are 21 T cell receptor beta chains from one sample sequenced in a study of CD8 T cells in ankylosing spondylitis. MiXCR, run by TCRdb on the 5' RACE reads, gives a single entry per CDR3 protein. The table shows a few hundred thousand distinct CDR3 sequences, with around a tenth occurring only once. The sample consisted of blood, either unsorted or a sorted T cell fraction (not recorded which). The receptors stem from a female donor with ankylosing spondylitis or in good health (not recorded which).

This clonotype came up a few times. V usage is TRBV7-2 and J usage is TRBJ2-1; TRBD2 matches at 9 bases. The CDR3 runs to 15 residues. Germline assignment: CDR1 SGHTA and CDR2 FQGNSA. Trimming removed 5 bases from V and 3 bases from J; junction bases left unmatched: 5. The CDR3 sequence: CASSEGLAIYNEQFF. CDR3 sequence (DNA): TGTGCCAGCAGCGAAGGACTAGCGATCTACAATGAGCAGTTCTTC.

This clonotype occurred a few times. The gene calls are TRBV13 and TRBJ2-5; 7 nucleotides align to TRBD1. V was clipped by 4 bases and J by 1 base; unmatched bases: 3. Germline V lookup: CDR1 PRHDT, CDR2 FYEKMQ (reference sequence). This CDR3 spans 14 amino acids. CDR3 region: CASSSRQGQETQYF. CDR3 bases: TGTGCCAGCAGCTCCAGACAGGGCCAAGAGACCCAGTACTTC.

CDR3: CAWSVGGSSYNEQFF. Here the CDR3 DNA reads TGTGCCTGGAGTGTCGGGGGGTCCTCCTACAATGAGCAGTTCTTC. The chain combines TRBV30 with TRBJ2-1; 7 bases map to TRBD2. The V gene's germline CDR1 is GTSNPN and CDR2 SVGIG (reference sequence). V lost 0 bases, J lost 0 bases, and 2 bases stayed unmatched. This CDR3 contains 15 residues. The variable domain in full, completed from reference TRBV30 and TRBJ2-1, reads SQTIHQWPATLVQPVGSPLSLECTVEGTSNPNLYWYRQAAGRGLQLLFYSVGIGQISSEVPQNLSASRPQDRQFILSSKKLLLSDSGFYLCAWSVGGSSYNEQFFGPGTRLTVL.

Details on this clonotype: A read error may produce the germline difference seen at one junction end. This chain uses TRBV20-1 with TRBJ2-3; D perhaps matches TRBD1 (6 bases). There are 12 residues in the CDR3. The germline V gene encodes CDR1 DFQATT and CDR2 SNEGSKA (reference sequence). CDR3 region: CSAVQGGRPCEF. The CDR3, as DNA: TGCAGTGCTGTCCAAGGGGGACGCCCTTGCGAATTT.

This clonotype has more than one count but fewer than ten. The chain recombines TRBV12-3 or TRBV12-4 with TRBJ2-7; 7 bases align to TRBD1. Germline trimming cut 8 bases from V and 3 bases from J; bases unmatched to any gene: 7. The CDR3 loop spans 13 amino acids. The CDR3: CASAVAGGYEQYF. CDR3 DNA: TGTGCCAGCGCCGTTGCAGGGGGCTACGAGCAGTACTTC.

This clonotype was detected ten times or more. CDR3 residues: CASSLVGGFNGYTF. CDR3 bases: TGTGCCAGCAGCTTAGTAGGGGGGTTCAATGGCTACACCTTC. The rearrangement uses TRBV7-9 and TRBJ1-2, with D perhaps TRBD1 (6 bases). The CDR3 loop spans 14 amino acids. V lost 1 base, J lost 6 bases, and 12 bases lay in between. CDR1 and CDR2 from the germline V gene are SEHNR and FQNEAQ (reference sequence).

This clonotype has ten or more counts. An end of the junction differs from the germline gene, which may be a read error. V is TRBV5-1 and J is TRBJ2-2; TRBD1 matches at 9 bases. From germline, CDR1 is SGHRS and CDR2 YFSETQ. CDR3 length equals 15 residues. The CDR3 DNA reads as TGTGCCAGCAGCTTGGGACAGGGGAACACCGGGGAGCTGTTTTTT. It encodes CASSLGQGNTGELFF. Full variable domain (rest looked up from reference TRBV5-1 and TRBJ2-2): KAGVTQTPRYLIKTRGQQVTLSCSPISGHRSVSWYQQTPGQGLQFLFEYFSETQRNKGNFPGRFSGRQFSNSRSEMNVSTLELGDSALYLCASSLGQGNTGELFFGEGSRLTVL.

This clonotype appeared a few times. The rearrangement links TRBV6-2 or TRBV6-3 to TRBJ2-2, with a tentative D call TRBD1 (6 bases). The ends were cut back, 10 bases at V and 3 bases at J, with 18 bases in the middle. The CDR3 is made up of 15 amino acids. Germline assignment: CDR1 MNHEY and CDR2 SVGEGT. For the CDR3, the DNA is TGTGCCACCCAGTTAATGGGGGCGGACACCGGGGAGCTGTTTTTT. This translates into CATQLMGADTGELFF.

At least ten counts were recorded for this clonotype. Here the CDR3 reads CSASRGENEQFF. For the CDR3, the DNA is TGCAGTGCTAGTCGGGGGGAAAATGAGCAGTTCTTC. V and J are TRBV20-1 and TRBJ2-1; 7 bases are a match to TRBD2. V was pared by 3 bases and J by 7 bases, with 3 bases of the junction left unmatched. Germline assignment: CDR1 DFQATT and CDR2 SNEGSKA (reference sequence). The CDR3 covers 12 residues.

This clonotype was observed many times. The chain links TRBV25-1 to TRBJ1-2, with D maybe TRBD1 (6 bases). Germline CDR1 and CDR2: MGHDK and SYGVNS. The V end lost 3 bases, the J end lost 5 bases, and 13 bases lay between the germline ends. The CDR3 runs to 14 residues. CDR3 bases: TGTGCCAGCAGTGATACAGGGATCGGATATGGCTACACCTTC. This translates into CASSDTGIGYGYTF.

Turning to this clonotype: An end of the junction does not agree with germline; a read error may underlie this. The rearrangement links TRBV20-1 to TRBJ2-1, with 13 bases identical to TRBD2. Germline V gene data show CDR1 as DFQATT and CDR2 as SNEGSKA (reference sequence). The CDR3 has 17 residues. As DNA, the CDR3 is TGCTGTGCTAGATCTACTAGCGGGGGGGCCTCCTACAATGAGCAGTTCTTC. Amino acid sequence: CCARSTSGGASYNEQFF.

Many counts were recorded for this clonotype. This chain connects TRBV20-1 to TRBJ1-1, with D uncertain. V was trimmed by 6 bases and J by 10 bases, leaving 21 bases between them. CDR1 is DFQATT and CDR2 is SNEGSKA in the germline V gene (reference sequence). The CDR3 length is 13 residues. The CDR3: CSAPPLDGFGAFF. Here the CDR3 DNA reads TGCAGTGCCCCTCCCCTCGACGGCTTCGGAGCTTTCTTT.

This clonotype showed up many times. The J gene is TRBJ2-3, the V gene TRBV5-6; 8 nucleotides agree with TRBD2. V lost 0 bases to trimming and J lost 6 bases; unmatched junction nucleotides: 9. Germline lookup yields CDR1 SGHDT and CDR2 YYEEEE. The CDR3 contains 16 residues. CDR3 sequence reads: CASSLGFSGVVDTQYF. The CDR3, as DNA: TGTGCCAGCAGCTTGGGTTTTAGCGGGGTTGTGGATACGCAGTATTTT.

Turning to this clonotype: A read error may be the cause here, since a much bigger clone is one base away. The genes are TRBV6-6 and TRBJ1-2, with TRBD1 identical over 7 bases. The CDR3 is made up of 12 amino acids. Germline loops: CDR1 MNHNY, CDR2 SVGAGI (reference sequence). The CDR3 bases are TGTCCCAGCAGGCCAGGGGGCTATGGCTACACCTTC. Protein product: CPSRPGGYGYTF.

This clonotype showed up many times. V is TRBV15 and J is TRBJ1-4; no definite D call. Germline assignment: CDR1 LNHNV and CDR2 YYDKDF (reference sequence). Trimming left V 1 base short and J 0 bases short, with 12 bases between. This CDR3 comprises 17 residues. The DNA for the CDR3 is TGTGCCACCAGCAGAGGGTTGACCGCCACAACTAATGAAAAACTGTTTTTT. Translated: CATSRGLTATTNEKLFF.

This clonotype has ten or more counts. This rearrangement joins TRBV20-1 to TRBJ1-1, with no clear D. With 0 bases removed from V and 5 bases from J, the gap between germline ends came to 13 bases. The CDR3 sequence is 14 residues long. Germline lookup yields CDR1 DFQATT and CDR2 SNEGSKA (reference sequence). In DNA, the CDR3 is TGCAGTGCTAGAGATAGTAGGGTCTGGACTGAAGCTTTCTTT. Its translation is CSARDSRVWTEAFF.

This clonotype was seen a handful of times. The chain employs TRBV2 and TRBJ2-3, with D hard to call. Germline V CDR1 and CDR2: SNHLY, FYNNEI. V lost 6 bases and J lost 8, with 9 bases in between. The CDR3 is 11 residues long. CDR3 loop: CASRAGSTQYF. The CDR3 coding sequence is TGTGCCAGCAGAGCAGGTTCTACGCAGTATTTT.

This clonotype was found many times. The chain has TRBV27 and TRBJ1-3; TRBD1 matches 8 bases. The CDR3 contains 14 residues. Per the germline V gene, CDR1 is MNHEY and CDR2 is SMNVEV (reference sequence). Germline trimming cut 4 bases from V and 2 bases from J; bases unmatched to any gene: 1. CDR3 region: CASSWTGTGNTIYF. Written as DNA, the CDR3 is TGTGCCAGCAGTTGGACAGGGACTGGAAACACCATATATTTT.

This clonotype was observed a few times. The V and J genes are TRBV25-1 and TRBJ2-7, with 7 bases matching TRBD1. Unmatched junction bases numbered 3, after V lost 3 bases and J lost 4 bases. The germline CDR1 and CDR2 sequences are MGHDK and SYGVNS. The CDR3 has 13 residues. For the CDR3, the DNA is TGTGCCAGCAGTGACGGACAGGCGTACGAGCAGTACTTC. It encodes CASSDGQAYEQYF.

This clonotype was detected a few times. The chain combines TRBV7-2 with TRBJ2-4; the D gene is possibly TRBD2 (6 bases). The CDR3 runs 17 residues. With 1 base removed from V and 7 bases from J, the gap between germline ends came to 20 bases. The germline CDR1 and CDR2 sequences are SGHTA and FQGNSA. CDR3 protein: CASSLVGTPTKNNIQYF. DNA for the CDR3: TGTGCCAGCAGCTTAGTTGGGACTCCCACCAAGAACAACATTCAGTACTTC.

This clonotype was observed at least ten times. This chain joins TRBV27 and TRBJ1-1; possible D gene TRBD1, 6 bases. Trimming took off 3 bases at V and 1 base at J, with 12 bases between the two ends. The CDR3 is 15 amino acids. Germline CDR1 is MNHEY and CDR2 is SMNVEV (reference sequence). DNA for the CDR3: TGTGCCAGCAGTTTTTTGAGGGGGGCGAACACTGAAGCTTTCTTT. As protein: CASSFLRGANTEAFF.